The 30 T cell receptor beta chains below come from one sample, sequenced in a study of technical replicates of blood from a few donors. TCRdb keeps only in-frame clones here, not all; method: immunoSEQ multiplex PCR. The sample includes more than 90,000 clones, 90% to 97% of them seen just once. Sequenced material: T cells isolated from PBMCs. The receptors here all came from a human donor in good health.

The J gene is TRBJ2-1, the V gene TRBV27, with 9 bases matching TRBD2. V gave up 1 base and J gave up 0 bases; unmatched junction bases: 7. This CDR3 is built from 18 residues. The germline V gene encodes CDR1 MNHEY and CDR2 SMNVEV (reference sequence). CDR3 coding DNA: TGTGCCAGCAGTTTATACGCTAGCGGGGAGAGCTCCTACAATGAGCAGTTCTTC. This gives the protein CASSLYASGESSYNEQFF.

This chain uses TRBV27 with TRBJ1-2; 11 bases are a match to TRBD1. The J segment lost 8 bases and the V segment lost 2 bases, leaving 7 bases of the junction unmatched. CDR1 and CDR2 from the germline V gene are MNHEY and SMNVEV (reference sequence). The CDR3 is 15 amino acids. The CDR3 loop is CASSLIGTGGRGYTF. As DNA, the CDR3 is TGTGCCAGCAGTTTAATAGGGACAGGGGGACGGGGCTACACCTTC.

V usage is TRBV14 and J usage is TRBJ1-2; the match to TRBD1 covers 8 bases. After removal of 4 bases from V and 8 bases from J, the junction contained 9 bases not matched to a gene. Germline CDR1 and CDR2: SGHDN and FVKESK. This CDR3 comprises 14 residues. CDR3 DNA sequence: TGTGCCAGCAGCCCTACTAGAACAGGGGGAGGCTACACCTTC. Amino acids: CASSPTRTGGGYTF.

The chain recombines TRBV28 with TRBJ2-2; no firm D call. The V and J ends lost 5 bases and 1 base respectively, with 11 bases between them. Germline lookup yields CDR1 MDHEN and CDR2 SYDVKM. The CDR3 consists of 15 residues. The CDR3: CASSRGTGNTGELFF. The CDR3, as DNA: TGTGCCAGCAGTCGCGGAACGGGGAACACCGGGGAGCTGTTTTTT.

The chain combines TRBV7-2 with TRBJ2-1; D gene unclear. This CDR3 has 12 residues. With 3 bases removed from V and 4 bases from J, the gap between germline ends came to 4 bases. The germline gives CDR1 SGHTA, CDR2 FQGNSA. CDR3: CASSFRYNEQFF. CDR3 nucleotide sequence: TGTGCCAGCAGCTTCCGGTACAATGAGCAGTTCTTC.

V usage is TRBV6-1 and J usage is TRBJ2-1; 7 bases line up with TRBD2. Germline-derived CDR1 and CDR2 are MNHNS and SASEGT. V lost 1 base and J lost 6; bases outside the gene matches: 9. The CDR3 covers 16 residues. CDR3 sequence (DNA): TGTGCCAGCAGTGAAGAGACTAGCCGACCGATCAATGAGCAGTTCTTC. This translates into CASSEETSRPINEQFF.

This rearrangement joins TRBV4-1 to TRBJ1-2, with 10 positions matching TRBD1. CDR1 and CDR2 (germline): MGHRA, YSYEKL. This CDR3 has 19 residues. The V and J ends lost 1 base and 6 bases, in that order; junction bases with no gene match: 17. The CDR3 DNA reads as TGCGCCAGCAGCCAAGCCCCCACGGGTCGGGACAGGGGTGGGCATGGCTACACCTTC. Protein product: CASSQAPTGRDRGGHGYTF.

The chain recombines TRBV19 with TRBJ1-5; 8 nucleotides agree with TRBD1. Germline V gives CDR1 LNHDA, CDR2 SQIVND (reference sequence). The CDR3 extends over 15 amino acids. With V trimmed by 5 bases and J by 1 base, 4 bases remained unmatched. The CDR3 region has the DNA TGTGCCAGTAGTGACAGGGGCCTAAGCAATCAGCCCCAGCATTTT. Amino acid sequence: CASSDRGLSNQPQHF.

The chain is built from TRBV2 and TRBJ2-5; TRBD2 agrees at 7 bases. Germline V gene data show CDR1 as SNHLY and CDR2 as FYNNEI. Trimming cost V 7 bases and J 5 bases; bases outside gene matches: 7. The CDR3 is 13 residues long. CDR3 sequence: CASKWAGRETQYF. In DNA, the CDR3 is TGTGCCAGCAAGTGGGCCGGGAGGGAGACCCAGTACTTC. Full variable domain (outside the CDR3, taken from reference TRBV2 and TRBJ2-5): EPEVTQTPSHQVTQMGQEVILRCVPISNHLYFYWYRQILGQKVEFLVSFYNNEISEKSEIFDDQFSVERPDGSNFTLKIRSTKLEDSAMYFCASKWAGRETQYFGPGTRLLVL.

This chain links TRBV6-1 with TRBJ1-1; TRBD1 is a possible D gene (5 bases). The length of the CDR3 is 14 residues. Trimming left V 1 base short and J 5 bases short, with 11 bases between. Germline assignment: CDR1 MNHNS and CDR2 SASEGT. CDR3 in amino acids: CASSEDGGGTEAFF. For the CDR3, the DNA is TGTGCCAGCAGTGAAGATGGGGGAGGTACTGAAGCTTTCTTT.

This chain joins TRBV27 and TRBJ2-7, with 9 bases fitting TRBD1. Germline CDR1 and CDR2: MNHEY and SMNVEV (reference sequence). The V and J ends lost 5 bases and 2 bases, in that order; junction bases with no gene match: 1. The CDR3 covers 13 residues. CDR3 bases: TGTGCCAGCAGTCGGACAGGGGCCTACGAGCAGTACTTC. Its translation is CASSRTGAYEQYF.

J is TRBJ2-5 and V is TRBV19; TRBD1 agrees at 7 bases. The J segment lost 5 bases and the V segment lost 10 bases, leaving 13 bases of the junction unmatched. The CDR3 is 14 residues long. CDR1 is LNHDA, CDR2 SQIVND, per germline (reference sequence). CDR3 nucleotides: TGTGCCACCTCCCGGACAGGTATAATGGAGACCCAGTACTTC. Its protein is CATSRTGIMETQYF.

This clone occurred a few times. This CDR3 is also generated by other DNA sequences in the sample. The gene calls are TRBV5-1 and TRBJ1-2; TRBD1 matches 7 bases. Germline V CDR1 and CDR2: SGHRS, YFSETQ. V lost 4 bases and J lost 2; bases outside the gene matches: 2. The CDR3 loop spans 13 amino acids. CDR3 in DNA: TGCGCCAGCAGCCTGGGACAGAACTATGGCTACACCTTC. It is translated as CASSLGQNYGYTF.

The chain employs TRBV6-6 and TRBJ1-6, with 10 bases aligning to TRBD1. CDR3 length: 16 residues. Germline-derived CDR1 and CDR2 are MNHNY and SVGAGI (reference sequence). V lost 5 bases and J lost 9; bases outside the gene matches: 10. The CDR3 sequence: CASSLGGQGLGSPLHF. Written as DNA, the CDR3 is TGTGCCAGCAGTCTCGGGGGACAGGGGCTAGGTTCACCCCTCCACTTT.

This clone was seen only once. The rearrangement uses TRBV28 and TRBJ2-7; D perhaps matches TRBD1 (6 bases). This CDR3 is 14 amino acids long. Germline CDR1 reads MDHEN; CDR2 reads SYDVKM. The V and J ends lost 6 bases and 1 base respectively, with 13 bases between them. The CDR3 reads CASSYPGQSYEQYF. The CDR3 DNA follows: TGTGCCAGCAGCTACCCCGGACAGTCCTACGAGCAGTACTTC.

The chain recombines TRBV2 with TRBJ2-3, with D perhaps TRBD1 (5 bases). The germline V gene has CDR1 SNHLY and CDR2 FYNNEI. The CDR3 loop spans 16 amino acids. Trimming pared 6 bases from V and 0 bases from J, leaving 16 bases between. The CDR3 sequence is CASRAFQGGSTDTQYF. In DNA, the CDR3 is TGTGCCAGCAGGGCTTTCCAGGGTGGCAGCACAGATACGCAGTATTTT.

The V call is TRBV2, the J call TRBJ2-2; TRBD1 aligns across 7 bases. This CDR3 has 14 residues. Germline V CDR1 and CDR2: SNHLY, FYNNEI. V was clipped by 6 bases and J by 6 bases; unmatched bases: 7. CDR3 region: CASRDRLLSGELFF. The CDR3 DNA reads TGTGCCAGCAGGGACAGGTTGCTATCCGGGGAGCTGTTTTTT.

The rearrangement uses TRBV15 and TRBJ2-1; the match to TRBD1 covers 10 bases. The germline CDR1 and CDR2 sequences are LNHNV and YYDKDF (reference sequence). The ends lost 1 base at V and 6 bases at J; junction bases unmatched: 6. The CDR3 is made up of 16 amino acids. The CDR3 DNA is TGTGCCACCAGCAGAGTAAGGGACAGGGGATCCAATGAGCAGTTCTTC. Its protein is CATSRVRDRGSNEQFF. The entire variable domain, with the rest obtained from reference TRBV15 and TRBJ2-1, is as follows: DAMVIQNPRYQVTQFGKPVTLSCSQTLNHNVMYWYQQKSSQAPKLLFHYYDKDFNNEADTPDNFQSRRPNTSFCFLDIRSPGLGDTAMYLCATSRVRDRGSNEQFFGPGTRLTVL.

The J gene is TRBJ2-1, the V gene TRBV2; 10 positions match TRBD2. The CDR3 sequence is 14 residues long. In germline, CDR1 is SNHLY, CDR2 FYNNEI. V trimming: 8 bases; J trimming: 4 bases; junction bases outside the gene matches: 5. The CDR3 DNA reads TGTGCCAGCGGGCGGACTAGCGGATACAATGAGCAGTTCTTC. Residues: CASGRTSGYNEQFF.

CDR3 region: CASRSGSSYNEQFF. CDR3 DNA sequence: TGTGCCAGCAGGTCAGGAAGCTCCTACAATGAGCAGTTCTTC. This chain connects TRBV6-1 to TRBJ2-1; D gene ambiguous. Germline CDR1 is MNHNS and CDR2 is SASEGT. With 6 bases removed from V and 0 bases from J, the gap between germline ends came to 9 bases. The CDR3 spans 14 residues.

The V gene is TRBV5-4, the J gene TRBJ2-3; maybe TRBD1 (8 bases). The V end was cut by 4 bases, the J end by 2 bases, with 17 bases between. Germline V gene lookup returns CDR1 SGHNT and CDR2 YYREEE (reference sequence). The CDR3 runs to 16 residues. The CDR3 DNA reads as TGTGCCAGCAGCGCCACAGGGGGGGGCCCCACAGATACGCAGTATTTT. Translated, it gives CASSATGGGPTDTQYF.

CDR3 in amino acids: CASSVGIRGGDEKLFF. Written as DNA, the CDR3 is TGTGCCAGCAGCGTAGGAATCAGGGGTGGGGATGAAAAACTGTTTTTT. This chain uses TRBV9 with TRBJ1-4, with TRBD1 as a possible D gene (6 bases). Germline V gene data show CDR1 as SGDLS and CDR2 as YYNGEE. V was clipped by 0 bases and J by 6 bases, with 15 bases between them. CDR3 length equals 16 residues. The complete variable domain, with remaining parts taken from reference TRBV9 and TRBJ1-4, reads DSGVTQTPKHLITATGQRVTLRCSPRSGDLSVYWYQQSLDQGLQFLIQYYNGEERAKGNILERFSAQQFPDLHSELNLSSLELGDSALYFCASSVGIRGGDEKLFFGSGTQLSVL.

The genes are TRBV6-5 and TRBJ1-1; no definite D call. The CDR3 covers 15 residues. Germline CDR1 is MNHEY and CDR2 is SVGAGI. Trimming stripped 0 bases from V and 4 bases from J, with 12 bases between. The CDR3: CASSYSEGGGTEAFF. The CDR3 DNA sequence: TGTGCCAGCAGTTACTCGGAGGGAGGAGGCACTGAAGCTTTCTTT.

The chain employs TRBV10-2 and TRBJ1-4; TRBD1 might be the D (5 bases). CDR3 length equals 14 residues. The V end lost 8 bases, the J end lost 5 bases, and 15 bases lay between the germline ends. Germline V gene data show CDR1 as WSHSY and CDR2 as SAAADI. Here the CDR3 DNA reads TGCGCCAGCGGGCGGGGGAGCGAAAATGAAAAACTGTTTTTT. Amino acid sequence: CASGRGSENEKLFF.

The chain has TRBV5-1 and TRBJ1-2; D is possibly TRBD1 (6 bases). CDR1 and CDR2 from the germline V gene are SGHRS and YFSETQ. Trimming pared 1 base from V and 7 bases from J, leaving 29 bases between. The CDR3 is 19 residues long. The CDR3, as DNA: TGCGCCAGCAGCTTGAAGTCGGGGGGGGCACGATCAGCGGCCTCTGGCTACACCTTC. It is translated as CASSLKSGGARSAASGYTF.

This chain connects TRBV20-1 to TRBJ1-1; D gene unclear. The length of the CDR3 is 11 residues. In germline, CDR1 is DFQATT, CDR2 SNEGSKA (reference sequence). Trimming removed 4 bases from V and 3 bases from J, with 6 bases in between. The CDR3 nucleotides are TGCAGTGCTACCGGGGACACTGAAGCTTTCTTT. Translation gives CSATGDTEAFF.

The sample holds one count of this clone. The chain is built from TRBV11-3 and TRBJ2-5; 14 nucleotides match TRBD2. Germline V gene lookup returns CDR1 SGHNT and CDR2 YENEEA. The V and J ends lost 5 bases and 5 bases, in that order; junction bases with no gene match: 10. The CDR3 totals 17 residues. The CDR3 DNA sequence: TGTGCCAGCAGCCTAAGGACTAGCGGGGGGTCTGGGGAGACCCAGTACTTC. Translated, it gives CASSLRTSGGSGETQYF.

The V call is TRBV7-3, the J call TRBJ1-1; D ambiguous. There are 13 residues in the CDR3. Germline lookup yields CDR1 SGHTA and CDR2 FQGTGA. V gave up 2 bases and J gave up 0 bases, with 4 bases separating them. CDR3 in DNA: TGTGCCAGCAGCTTACAGGTGAACACTGAAGCTTTCTTT. Its translation: CASSLQVNTEAFF.

The chain links TRBV11-1 to TRBJ2-7, with TRBD2 identical over 7 bases. V was pared by 8 bases and J by 1 base, with 5 bases of the junction left unmatched. Germline V gives CDR1 SGHAT, CDR2 FQDESV (reference sequence). CDR3 length: 13 residues. In DNA, the CDR3 is TGTGCCAGCCTCGGCGGGGGATCCTACGAGCAGTACTTC. Amino acids: CASLGGGSYEQYF.

The rearrangement links TRBV5-1 to TRBJ2-7; no clear D gene. Germline CDR1 SGHRS, CDR2 YFSETQ. The germline V and J ends were trimmed by 3 bases and 0 bases, with 10 bases remaining between them. This CDR3 spans 14 amino acids. CDR3 DNA sequence: TGCGCCAGCAGCTCGTTGGGCAGCTCCTACGAGCAGTACTTC. It translates to CASSSLGSSYEQYF.